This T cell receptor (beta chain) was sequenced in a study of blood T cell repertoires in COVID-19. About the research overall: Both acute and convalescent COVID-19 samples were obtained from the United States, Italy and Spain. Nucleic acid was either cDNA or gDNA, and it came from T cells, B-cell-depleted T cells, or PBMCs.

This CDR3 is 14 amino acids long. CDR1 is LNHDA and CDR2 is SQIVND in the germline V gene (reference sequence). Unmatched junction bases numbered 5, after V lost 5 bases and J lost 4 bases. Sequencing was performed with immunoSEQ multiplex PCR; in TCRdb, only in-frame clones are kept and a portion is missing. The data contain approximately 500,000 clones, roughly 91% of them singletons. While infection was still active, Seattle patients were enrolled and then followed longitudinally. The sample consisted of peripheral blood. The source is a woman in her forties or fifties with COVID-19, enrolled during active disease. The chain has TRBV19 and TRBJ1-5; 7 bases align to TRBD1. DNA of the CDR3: TGTGCCAGTAGTGCGGGACAGCCTAATCAGCCCCAGCATTTT. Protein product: CASSAGQPNQPQHF.